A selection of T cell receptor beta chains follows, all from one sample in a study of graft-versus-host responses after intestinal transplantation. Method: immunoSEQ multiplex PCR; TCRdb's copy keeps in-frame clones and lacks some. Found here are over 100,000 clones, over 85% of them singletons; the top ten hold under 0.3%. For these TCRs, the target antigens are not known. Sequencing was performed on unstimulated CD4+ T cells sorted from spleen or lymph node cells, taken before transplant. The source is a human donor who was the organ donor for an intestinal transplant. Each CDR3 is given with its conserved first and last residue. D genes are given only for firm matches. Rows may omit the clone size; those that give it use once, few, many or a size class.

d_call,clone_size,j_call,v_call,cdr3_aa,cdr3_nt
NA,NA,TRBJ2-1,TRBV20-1,CSARSGKQFF,TGCAGTGCAAGGAGCGGAAAGCAGTTCTTC
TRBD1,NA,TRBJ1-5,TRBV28,CASSLSLGQGNQPQHF,TGTGCCAGCAGTTTAAGTTTGGGACAGGGCAATCAGCCCCAGCATTTT
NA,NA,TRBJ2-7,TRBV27,CASSRSTPSYEQYF,TGTGCCAGCAGTAGGAGTACTCCCTCCTACGAGCAGTACTTC
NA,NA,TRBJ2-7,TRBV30,CAWSRRWLHSYEQYF,TGTGCCTGGAGTCGCAGGTGGCTGCACTCCTACGAGCAGTACTTC
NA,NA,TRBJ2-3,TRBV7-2,CASSLVRGTDTQYF,TGTGCCAGCAGCTTAGTAAGGGGCACAGATACGCAGTATTTT
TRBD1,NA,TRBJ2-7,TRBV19,CASSIDIPGQGAYEQYF,TGTGCCAGTAGTATAGACATTCCGGGACAGGGCGCCTACGAGCAGTACTTC
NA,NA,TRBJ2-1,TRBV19,CASSISGGGYNEQFF,TGTGCCAGTAGTATAAGCGGAGGAGGTTACAATGAGCAGTTCTTC
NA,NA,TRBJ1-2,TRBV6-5,CASSYLAWNYGYTF,TGTGCCAGCAGTTACTTGGCGTGGAACTATGGCTACACCTTC
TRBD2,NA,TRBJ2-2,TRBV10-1,CAFRRLAQGTGELFF,TGCGCCTTCCGTAGACTAGCGCAGGGGACCGGGGAGCTGTTTTTT
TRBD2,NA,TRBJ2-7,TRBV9,CASSKSGSSYEQYF,TGTGCCAGCAGCAAGAGCGGGAGCTCCTACGAGCAGTACTTC
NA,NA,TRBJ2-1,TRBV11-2,CASSPLREHSEQFF,TGTGCCAGCAGCCCCCTTCGGGAGCATAGTGAGCAGTTCTTC
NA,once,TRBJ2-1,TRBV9,CASSVEGDPSSYNEQFF,TGTGCCAGCAGCGTAGAGGGTGACCCAAGCTCCTACAATGAGCAGTTCTTC
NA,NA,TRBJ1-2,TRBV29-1,CSVRAGGWYGYTF,TGCAGCGTAAGGGCCGGGGGATGGTATGGCTACACCTTC
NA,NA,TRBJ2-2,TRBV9,CASSVEFTGELFF,TGTGCCAGCAGCGTCGAGTTCACCGGGGAGCTGTTTTTT
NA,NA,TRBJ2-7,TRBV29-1,CSVEGDGNEQYF,TGCAGCGTTGAAGGGGACGGAAACGAGCAGTACTTC
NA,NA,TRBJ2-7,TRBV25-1,CASSERYEQYF,TGTGCCAGCAGTGAAAGGTACGAGCAGTACTTC
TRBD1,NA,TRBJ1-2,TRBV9,CASSGTGNYGYTF,TGTGCCAGCAGCGGGACAGGGAACTATGGCTACACCTTC
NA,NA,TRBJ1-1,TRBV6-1,CASTASPGGTEAFF,TGTGCCAGCACCGCATCCCCGGGAGGCACTGAAGCTTTCTTT
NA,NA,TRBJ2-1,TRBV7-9,CASSLGPGGYNEQFF,TGTGCCAGCAGCTTAGGACCCGGAGGGTACAATGAGCAGTTCTTC
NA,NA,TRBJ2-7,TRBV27,CASTSPRSRDSPYEQYF,TGTGCCAGCACCTCTCCTCGATCCCGGGACTCACCCTACGAGCAGTACTTC
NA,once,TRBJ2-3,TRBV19,CASSMPRRADTQYF,TGTGCCAGTAGTATGCCCAGGAGGGCAGATACGCAGTATTTT
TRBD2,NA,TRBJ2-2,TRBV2,CASARLAVNTGELFF,TGTGCCAGCGCCCGACTAGCGGTGAACACCGGGGAGCTGTTTTTT
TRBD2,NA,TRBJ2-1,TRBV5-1,CASSPGGGRNEQFF,TGCGCCAGCAGCCCGGGAGGCGGGCGGAATGAGCAGTTCTTC
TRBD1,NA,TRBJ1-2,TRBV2,CASSEGVAGGNGYTF,TGTGCCAGCAGTGAAGGTGTTGCAGGGGGTAATGGCTACACCTTC
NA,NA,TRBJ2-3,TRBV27,CASRIRSADTQYF,TGTGCCAGCAGGATAAGGAGCGCAGATACGCAGTATTTT
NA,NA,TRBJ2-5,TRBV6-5,CASSYSLGETQYF,TGTGCCAGCAGTTACTCGTTGGGGGAGACCCAGTACTTC
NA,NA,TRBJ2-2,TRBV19,CASSSSTRGLNTGELFF,TGTGCCAGTAGTTCAAGCACGCGGGGTTTGAACACCGGGGAGCTGTTTTTT
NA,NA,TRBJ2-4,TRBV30,CAWSNGGAGNIQYF,TGTGCCTGGAGTAACGGGGGCGCGGGGAACATTCAGTACTTC
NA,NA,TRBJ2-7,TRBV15,CATSRDQGSYEQYF,TGTGCCACCAGCAGAGATCAGGGCTCCTACGAGCAGTACTTC
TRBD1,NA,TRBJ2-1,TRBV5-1,CASSISWTGYNEQFF,TGCGCCAGCAGCATAAGCTGGACAGGGTACAATGAGCAGTTCTTC
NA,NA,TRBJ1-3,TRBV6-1,CASSELPVGNTIYF,TGTGCCAGCAGTGAATTACCCGTCGGGAACACCATATATTTT
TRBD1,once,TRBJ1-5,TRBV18,CASSPTGGNQPQHF,TGTGCCAGCTCACCCACAGGGGGCAATCAGCCCCAGCATTTT
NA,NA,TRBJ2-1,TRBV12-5,CASGLGGSRLGQFF,TGTGCTAGTGGTTTGGGTGGTAGCCGGTTGGGACAGTTCTTC
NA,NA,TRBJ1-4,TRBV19,CASARVEDEKLFF,TGTGCCAGTGCCAGAGTCGAGGATGAAAAACTGTTTTTT
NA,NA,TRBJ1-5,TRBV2,CASSAPGASNQPQHF,TGTGCCAGCAGTGCCCCCGGGGCTAGCAATCAGCCCCAGCATTTT
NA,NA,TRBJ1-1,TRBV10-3,CAISDFGANTEAFF,TGTGCCATCAGTGACTTCGGGGCAAACACTGAAGCTTTCTTT
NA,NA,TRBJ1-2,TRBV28,CASSLPGLNYGYTF,TGTGCCAGCAGTCTGCCCGGACTTAACTATGGCTACACCTTC
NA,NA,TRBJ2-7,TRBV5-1,CASSLVPGGYEQYF,TGCGCCAGCAGCTTGGTCCCCGGGGGCTACGAGCAGTACTTC